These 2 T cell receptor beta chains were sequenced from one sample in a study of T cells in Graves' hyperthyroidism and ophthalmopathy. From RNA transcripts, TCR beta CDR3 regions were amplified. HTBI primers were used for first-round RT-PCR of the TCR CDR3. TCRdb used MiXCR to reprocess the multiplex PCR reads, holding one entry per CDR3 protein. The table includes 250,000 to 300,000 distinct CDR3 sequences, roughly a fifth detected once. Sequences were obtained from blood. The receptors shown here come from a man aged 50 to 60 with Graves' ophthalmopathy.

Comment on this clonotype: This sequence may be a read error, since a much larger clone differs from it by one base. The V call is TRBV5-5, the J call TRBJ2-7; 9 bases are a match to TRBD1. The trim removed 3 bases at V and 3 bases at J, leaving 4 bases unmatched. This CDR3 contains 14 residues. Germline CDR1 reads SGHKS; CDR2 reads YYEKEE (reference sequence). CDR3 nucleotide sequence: TGTGCCAGCAGCTGGGGACAGGGAGTCTACGAGCAGTACTTC. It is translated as CASSWGQGVYEQYF. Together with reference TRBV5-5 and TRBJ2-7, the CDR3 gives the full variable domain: DAGVTQSPTHLIKTRGQQVTLRCSPISGHKSVSWYQQVLGQGPQFIFQYYEKEERGRGNFPDRFSARQFPNYSSELNVNALLLGDSALYLCASSWGQGVYEQYFGPGTRLTVT.

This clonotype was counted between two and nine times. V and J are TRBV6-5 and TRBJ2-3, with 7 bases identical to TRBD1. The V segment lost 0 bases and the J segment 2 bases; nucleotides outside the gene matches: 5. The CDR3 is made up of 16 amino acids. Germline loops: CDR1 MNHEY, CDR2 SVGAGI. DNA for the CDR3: TGTGCCAGCAGTTACTCAATTAAGGGGGCCACAGATACGCAGTATTTT. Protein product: CASSYSIKGATDTQYF.